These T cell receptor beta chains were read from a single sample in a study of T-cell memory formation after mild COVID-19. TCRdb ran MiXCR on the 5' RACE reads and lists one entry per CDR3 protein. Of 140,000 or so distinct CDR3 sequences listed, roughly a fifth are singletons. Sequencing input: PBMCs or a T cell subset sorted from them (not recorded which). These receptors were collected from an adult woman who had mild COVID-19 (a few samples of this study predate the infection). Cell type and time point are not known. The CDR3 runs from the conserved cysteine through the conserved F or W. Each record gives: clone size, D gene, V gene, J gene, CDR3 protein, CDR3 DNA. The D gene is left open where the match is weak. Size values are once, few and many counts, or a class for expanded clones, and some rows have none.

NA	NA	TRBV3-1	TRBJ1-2	CASSQDAGMNYGYTF	TGTGCCAGCAGCCAAGATGCAGGGATGAACTATGGCTACACCTTC
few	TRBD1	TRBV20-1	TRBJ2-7	CSAVRDRGYEQYF	TGCAGTGCTGTACGGGACAGGGGGTACGAGCAGTACTTC
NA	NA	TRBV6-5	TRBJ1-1	CASSYVRGGMNTEAFF	TGTGCCAGCAGTTACGTGCGAGGGGGGATGAACACTGAAGCTTTCTTT
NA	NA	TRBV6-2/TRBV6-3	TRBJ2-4	CASSNTAFSTYF	TGTGCCAGCAGTAACACGGCTTTCTCAACGTACTTC
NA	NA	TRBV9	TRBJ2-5	CASSVALGEETQYF	TGTGCCAGCAGCGTCGCACTAGGGGAAGAGACCCAGTACTTC
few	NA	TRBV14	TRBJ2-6	CASRDSGANVLTF	TGTGCCAGCAGGGACTCTGGGGCCAACGTCCTGACTTTC
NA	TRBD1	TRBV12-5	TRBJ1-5	CASGSGQLGYQPQHF	TGTGCTAGTGGTTCGGGACAGTTGGGGTATCAGCCCCAGCATTTT
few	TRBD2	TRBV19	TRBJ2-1	CASGLAGFDEQFF	TGTGCCAGCGGACTAGCGGGATTCGATGAGCAGTTCTTC
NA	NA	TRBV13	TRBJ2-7	CASSLVRETGEQYF	TGTGCCAGCAGCTTAGTTCGGGAGACGGGCGAGCAGTACTTC
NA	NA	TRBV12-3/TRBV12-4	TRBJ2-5	CASSKGPRKETQYF	TGTGCCAGCAGTAAAGGGCCTAGAAAAGAGACCCAGTACTTC
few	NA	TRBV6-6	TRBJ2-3	CASSSSRGTDTQYF	TGTGCCAGCAGTTCATCAAGGGGCACAGATACGCAGTATTTT
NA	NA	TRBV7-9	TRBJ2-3	CASSLILDTQYF	TGTGCCAGCAGCTTAATCCTAGATACGCAGTATTTT
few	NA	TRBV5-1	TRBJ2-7	CASSLAGDLYEQYF	TGCGCCAGCAGCTTGGCCGGGGACCTCTACGAGCAGTACTTC
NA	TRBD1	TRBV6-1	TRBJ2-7	CASSEPGQGAHEQYF	TGTGCCAGCAGTGAGCCGGGACAGGGGGCCCACGAGCAGTACTTC
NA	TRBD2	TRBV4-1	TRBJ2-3	CASSQGRVRGRGDTQYF	TGCGCCAGCAGCCAAGGGAGGGTACGGGGGAGGGGAGATACGCAGTATTTT
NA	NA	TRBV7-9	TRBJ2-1	CASSYLDRNEQFF	TGTGCCAGCAGCTACCTCGACCGGAATGAGCAGTTCTTC
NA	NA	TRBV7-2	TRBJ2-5	CASSTLRRETQYF	TGTGCCAGCAGCACTCTAAGGAGGGAGACCCAGTACTTC
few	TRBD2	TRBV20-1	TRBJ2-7	CSASGGGRAEQYF	TGCAGTGCTAGTGGCGGCGGGAGGGCCGAGCAGTACTTC
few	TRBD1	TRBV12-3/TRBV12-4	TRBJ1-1	CASSRDSQAFF	TGTGCCAGCAGTAGGGACAGTCAAGCTTTCTTT
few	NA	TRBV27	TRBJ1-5	CASSYGKNQPQHF	TGTGCCAGCAGTTACGGCAAAAATCAGCCCCAGCATTTT
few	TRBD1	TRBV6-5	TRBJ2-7	CASSTSGQGSYEQYF	TGTGCCAGCAGTACCTCGGGACAGGGGTCCTACGAGCAGTACTTC
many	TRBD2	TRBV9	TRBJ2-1	CASSPRVAGTNNEQFF	TGTGCCAGCAGCCCTCGGGTAGCGGGGACGAACAATGAGCAGTTCTTC
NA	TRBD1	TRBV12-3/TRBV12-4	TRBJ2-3	CASSPTGTGPTDTQYF	TGTGCCAGCAGTCCCACCGGGACAGGGCCCACAGATACGCAGTATTTT
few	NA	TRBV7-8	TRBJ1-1	CASSLRTENTEAFF	TGTGCCAGCAGCCTTCGGACCGAGAACACTGAAGCTTTCTTT
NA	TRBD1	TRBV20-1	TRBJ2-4	CSASPRQGDISLAKNIQYF	TGCAGTGCTAGCCCCAGACAGGGCGATATTTCGTTAGCCAAAAACATTCAGTACTTC
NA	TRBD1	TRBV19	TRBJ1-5	CASSITGANQPQHF	TGTGCCAGTAGTATCACAGGGGCGAATCAGCCCCAGCATTTT
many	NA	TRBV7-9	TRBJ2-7	CASSLNSGGYNEQYF	TGTGCCAGCAGCTTAAACTCGGGGGGCTACAACGAGCAGTACTTC
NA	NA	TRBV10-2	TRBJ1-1	CASSERQTNTEAFF	TGCGCCAGCAGTGAGCGTCAGACCAACACTGAAGCTTTCTTT
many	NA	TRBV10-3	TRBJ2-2	CAISDVDTGELFF	TGTGCCATCAGTGATGTTGACACCGGGGAGCTGTTTTTT
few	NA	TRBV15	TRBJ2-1	CATSFGLNNEQFF	TGTGCCACCAGCTTCGGACTTAACAATGAGCAGTTCTTC
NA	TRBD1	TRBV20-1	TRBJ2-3	CSASEGARSTDTQYF	TGCAGTGCTAGCGAGGGGGCAAGAAGCACAGATACGCAGTATTTT
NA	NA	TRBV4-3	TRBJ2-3	CASSQDPGGRPGTDTQYF	TGCGCCAGCAGCCAAGACCCCGGGGGGCGACCCGGCACAGATACGCAGTATTTT
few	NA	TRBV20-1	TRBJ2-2	CSGWSGAGELFF	TGCAGTGGATGGAGCGGCGCCGGGGAGCTGTTTTTT
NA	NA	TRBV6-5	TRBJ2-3	CASSYSLLGTDTQYF	TGTGCCAGCAGTTACTCGCTTCTAGGGACTGATACGCAGTATTTT
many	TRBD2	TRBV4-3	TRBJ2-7	CASSQDAALAGIYEQYF	TGCGCCAGCAGCCAAGACGCTGCACTAGCGGGAATCTACGAGCAGTACTTC
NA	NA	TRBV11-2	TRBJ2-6	CASSLTGRGANVLTF	TGTGCCAGCAGCTTAACAGGGCGTGGGGCCAACGTCCTGACTTTC
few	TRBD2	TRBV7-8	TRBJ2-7	CASSLEGSGRPDWEQYF	TGTGCCAGCAGCTTAGAGGGTAGCGGGAGACCCGACTGGGAGCAGTACTTC
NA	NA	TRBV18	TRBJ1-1	CASSILNTEAFF	TGTGCCAGCTCGATCCTCAACACTGAAGCTTTCTTT
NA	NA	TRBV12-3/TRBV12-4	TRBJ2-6	CASCDRSGANVLTF	TGTGCCAGCTGTGATCGCTCTGGGGCCAACGTCCTGACTTTC
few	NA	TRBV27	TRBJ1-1	CASSFLQGEAFF	TGTGCCAGCAGTTTCCTACAGGGTGAAGCTTTCTTT
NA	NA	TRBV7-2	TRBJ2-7	CASSLALHEQYF	TGTGCCAGCAGCTTAGCGCTCCACGAGCAGTACTTC
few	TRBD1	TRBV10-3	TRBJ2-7	CAISESMPGQGAYEQYF	TGTGCCATCAGTGAGTCCATGCCGGGACAGGGGGCCTACGAGCAGTACTTC
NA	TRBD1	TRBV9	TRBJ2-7	CASSVEDRVVYEQYF	TGTGCCAGCAGCGTAGAGGACAGGGTGGTCTACGAGCAGTACTTC
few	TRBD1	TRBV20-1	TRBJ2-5	CSSGQELQETQYF	TGCAGCTCGGGACAGGAGCTACAAGAGACCCAGTACTTC
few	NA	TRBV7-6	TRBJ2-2	CASSLGSPGELFF	TGTGCCAGCAGCTTAGGTTCCCCCGGGGAGCTGTTTTTT
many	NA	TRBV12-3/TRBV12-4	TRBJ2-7	CASSRGSGEQYF	TGTGCCAGCAGCCGGGGGTCCGGCGAGCAGTACTTC
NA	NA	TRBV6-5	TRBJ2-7	CASSLGYGAYEQYF	TGTGCCAGCAGCTTAGGTTACGGAGCCTACGAGCAGTACTTC
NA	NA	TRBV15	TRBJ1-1	CATSRDGLRNTEAFF	TGTGCCACCAGCAGAGATGGGTTGAGGAACACTGAAGCTTTCTTT
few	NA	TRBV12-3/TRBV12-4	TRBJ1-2	CASSLGGADYGYTF	TGTGCCAGCAGCTTAGGGGGGGCCGACTATGGCTACACCTTC
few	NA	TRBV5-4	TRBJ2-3	CASSSRSTGGDTQYF	TGTGCCAGCAGCTCCCGAAGTACGGGGGGCGATACGCAGTATTTT
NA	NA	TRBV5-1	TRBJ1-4	CASSLGRVGEKLFF	TGCGCCAGCAGCTTGGGTAGGGTCGGCGAAAAACTGTTTTTT
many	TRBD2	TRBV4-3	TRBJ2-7	CASSPVREGLYEQYF	TGCGCCAGCAGCCCAGTAAGGGAGGGCCTCTACGAGCAGTACTTC
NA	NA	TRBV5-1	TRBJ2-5	CASRGSDQETQYF	TGCGCCAGCAGGGGGTCCGACCAAGAGACCCAGTACTTC
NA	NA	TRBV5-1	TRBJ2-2	CASTAYRGLENTGELFF	TGCGCCAGCACCGCTTACCGGGGACTGGAGAACACCGGGGAGCTGTTTTTT